A selection of T cell receptor beta chains follows, all from one sample in a study of cytomegalovirus exposure and HLA in healthy donors. Sequencing was performed with immunoSEQ multiplex PCR; in TCRdb, only in-frame clones are kept and a portion is missing. The sample records approximately 150,000 clones, 60% to 80% being singletons. The sequenced sample consisted of PBMCs. The receptors were gathered from a man between 25 and 39 years old in good health and CMV-seropositive. Each CDR3 is given without its conserved first and last residue. Fields, in order: J gene, V gene, CDR3 protein.

>-|TRBV30
AWSGGGYEQY
>TRBJ2-7|TRBV6-1
ASSEQRQAVLEQY
>TRBJ2-5|TRBV5-1
ASSFEQGQETQY
>TRBJ2-7|TRBV28
ASSLVGRAFYEQY
>TRBJ2-7|TRBV18
ASSPLGLTPGEQY
>TRBJ2-1|TRBV2
ASRQGVSGEQF
>TRBJ2-7|TRBV2
ASSETGYEQY
>TRBJ2-5|TRBV6-5
ASSYSWTEKETQY
>TRBJ2-5|TRBV5-6
ASSSLGGQETQY
>TRBJ2-1|TRBV4-3
ASSQGDSGEQF
>TRBJ2-7|TRBV7-2
ASSFHSGGTYEQY
>TRBJ2-5|TRBV28
ASSLPGPGRRKETQY
>TRBJ1-3|TRBV14
ASSQDGSAIY
>TRBJ2-4|TRBV4-1
ASSQDMGLAKNIQY
>TRBJ2-1|TRBV2
ASSSDRNEQF
>TRBJ2-7|TRBV10-2
ASSPQNEQY
>TRBJ2-1|TRBV7-2
ASSLDQYNEQF
>TRBJ2-2|TRBV30
AWRALLYTGELF
>TRBJ2-1|TRBV4-1
ASSQEEGNEQF
>TRBJ1-6|TRBV11-2
ASSLDSNSPLH
>TRBJ2-7|TRBV6-6
ASSYSDRGYEQY
>TRBJ1-5|TRBV5-3
ARSLVFPLGGPGDQPQH
>TRBJ2-1|TRBV28
ASTPVGSSYNEQF
>TRBJ1-5|TRBV7-8
ASSLGQAGEEPQH
>TRBJ2-1|TRBV6-5
ASSYYRTGVYNEQF
>TRBJ2-2|TRBV4-1
ASSQGQGGGELF
>TRBJ2-2|TRBV14
ASSQEERITNTGELF
>TRBJ2-6|TRBV10-3
AISESAGGSGANVLT
>-|TRBV6-5
ASSPRQGTYEQY
>TRBJ2-2|TRBV5-1
ASSASSGNTGELF
>TRBJ1-4|TRBV30
AWSAGVNEKLF
>TRBJ2-7|TRBV5-6
ASSPYGQDAYEQY
>TRBJ2-3|TRBV20-1
SARYGDTQY
>TRBJ2-1|TRBV10-2
ASGGLAGDNEQF
>TRBJ2-3|TRBV29-1
SVESLLVNTDTQY
>TRBJ1-2|TRBV19
ASSLQDRVPYGYT
>TRBJ2-6|TRBV6-4
ASSASSSGANVLT